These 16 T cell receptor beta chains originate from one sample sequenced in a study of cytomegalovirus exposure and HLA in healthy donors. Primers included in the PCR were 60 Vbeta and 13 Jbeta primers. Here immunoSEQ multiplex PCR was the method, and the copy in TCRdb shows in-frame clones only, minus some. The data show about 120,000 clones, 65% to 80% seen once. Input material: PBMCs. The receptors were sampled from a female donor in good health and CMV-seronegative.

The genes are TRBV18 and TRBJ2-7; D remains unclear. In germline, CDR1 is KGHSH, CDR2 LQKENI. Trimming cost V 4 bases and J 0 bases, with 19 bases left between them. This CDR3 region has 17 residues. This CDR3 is CASSRNPPGSSSYEQYF. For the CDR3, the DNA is TGTGCCAGCTCACGAAATCCCCCAGGCTCAAGCTCCTACGAGCAGTACTTC.

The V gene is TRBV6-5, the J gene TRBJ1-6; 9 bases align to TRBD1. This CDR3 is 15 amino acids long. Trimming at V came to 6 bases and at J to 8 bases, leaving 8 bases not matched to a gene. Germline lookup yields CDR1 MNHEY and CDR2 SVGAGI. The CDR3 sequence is CASSALGQGDSPLHF. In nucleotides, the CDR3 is TGTGCCAGCAGCGCCCTGGGACAGGGAGATTCACCCCTCCACTTT.

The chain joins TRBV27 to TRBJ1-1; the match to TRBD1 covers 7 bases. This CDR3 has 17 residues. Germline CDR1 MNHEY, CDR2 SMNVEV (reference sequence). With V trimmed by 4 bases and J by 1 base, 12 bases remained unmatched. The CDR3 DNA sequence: TGTGCCAGCAGTTCCCACAGGGGCTTCGGGGGGAACACTGAAGCTTTCTTT. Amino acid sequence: CASSSHRGFGGNTEAFF.

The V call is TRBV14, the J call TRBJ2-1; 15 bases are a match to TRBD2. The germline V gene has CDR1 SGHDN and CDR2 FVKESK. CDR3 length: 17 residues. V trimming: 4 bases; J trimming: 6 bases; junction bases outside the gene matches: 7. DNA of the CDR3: TGTGCCAGCAGCCCCCTAGGACTAGCGGGGGGGCCCAATGAGCAGTTCTTC. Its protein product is CASSPLGLAGGPNEQFF.

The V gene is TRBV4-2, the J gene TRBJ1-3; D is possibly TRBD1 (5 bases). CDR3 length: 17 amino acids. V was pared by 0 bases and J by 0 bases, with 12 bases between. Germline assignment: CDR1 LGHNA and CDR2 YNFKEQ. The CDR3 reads CASSQDGHPSSGNTIYF. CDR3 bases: TGTGCCAGCAGCCAAGATGGACACCCCAGCTCTGGAAACACCATATATTTT.

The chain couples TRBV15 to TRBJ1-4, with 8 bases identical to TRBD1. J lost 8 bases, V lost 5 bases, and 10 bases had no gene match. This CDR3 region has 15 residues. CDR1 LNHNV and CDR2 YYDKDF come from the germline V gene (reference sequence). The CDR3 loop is CATSSQDRGGEKLFF. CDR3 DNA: TGTGCCACCAGCTCCCAAGACAGGGGAGGCGAAAAACTGTTTTTT.

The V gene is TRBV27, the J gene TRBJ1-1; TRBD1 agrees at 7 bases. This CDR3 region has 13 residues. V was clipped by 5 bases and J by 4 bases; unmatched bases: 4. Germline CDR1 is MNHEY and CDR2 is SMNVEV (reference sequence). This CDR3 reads CASSRDRPTEAFF. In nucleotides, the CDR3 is TGTGCCAGCAGTCGGGACAGACCCACTGAAGCTTTCTTT.

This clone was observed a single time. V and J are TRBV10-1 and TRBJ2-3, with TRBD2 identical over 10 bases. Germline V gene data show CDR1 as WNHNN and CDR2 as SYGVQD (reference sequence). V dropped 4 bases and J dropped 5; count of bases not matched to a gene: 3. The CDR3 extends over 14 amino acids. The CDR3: CASSATSGVDTQYF. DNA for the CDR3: TGCGCCAGCAGTGCAACTAGCGGGGTAGATACGCAGTATTTT.

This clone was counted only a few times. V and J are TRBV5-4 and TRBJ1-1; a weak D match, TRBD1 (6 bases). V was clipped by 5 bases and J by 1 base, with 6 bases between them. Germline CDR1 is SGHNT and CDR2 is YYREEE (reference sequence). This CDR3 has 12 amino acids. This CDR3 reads CASRTGNTEAFF. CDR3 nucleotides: TGTGCCAGCAGGACAGGGAACACTGAAGCTTTCTTT.

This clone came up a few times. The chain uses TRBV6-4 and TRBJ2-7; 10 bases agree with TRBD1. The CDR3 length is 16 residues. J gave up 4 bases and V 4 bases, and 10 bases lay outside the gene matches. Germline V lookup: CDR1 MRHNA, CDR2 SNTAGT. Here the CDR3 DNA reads TGTGCCAGCAGTGCACCCGGGACAGGGGCCTTGTACGAGCAGTACTTC. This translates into CASSAPGTGALYEQYF.

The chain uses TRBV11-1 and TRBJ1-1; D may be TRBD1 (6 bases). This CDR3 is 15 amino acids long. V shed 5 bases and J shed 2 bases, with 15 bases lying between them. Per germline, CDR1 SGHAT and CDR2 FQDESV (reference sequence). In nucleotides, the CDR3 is TGTGCCAGCAGCCCCCGAACAGGGCTCAACACTGAAGCTTTCTTT. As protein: CASSPRTGLNTEAFF.

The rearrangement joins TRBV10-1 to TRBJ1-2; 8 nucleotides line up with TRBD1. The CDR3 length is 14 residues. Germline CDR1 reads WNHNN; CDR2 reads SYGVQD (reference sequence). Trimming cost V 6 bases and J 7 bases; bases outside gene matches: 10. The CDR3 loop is CASSPDRVIAGYTF. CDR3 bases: TGCGCCAGCAGCCCGGACAGGGTAATCGCTGGCTACACCTTC.

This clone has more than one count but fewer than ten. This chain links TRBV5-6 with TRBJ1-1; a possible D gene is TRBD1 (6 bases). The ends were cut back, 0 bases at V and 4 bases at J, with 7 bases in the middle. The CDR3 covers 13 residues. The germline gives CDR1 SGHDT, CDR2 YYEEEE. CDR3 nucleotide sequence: TGTGCCAGCAGCTTGGGAGGGGGCACTGAAGCTTTCTTT. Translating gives CASSLGGGTEAFF. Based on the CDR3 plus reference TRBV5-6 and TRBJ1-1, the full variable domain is DAGVTQSPTHLIKTRGQQVTLRCSPKSGHDTVSWYQQALGQGPQFIFQYYEEEERQRGNFPDRFSGHQFPNYSSELNVNALLLGDSALYLCASSLGGGTEAFFGQGTRLTVV.

The CDR3 nucleotides are TGTGCCTGGAGTAGGACAGCACCCTACAATGAGCAGTTCTTC. Translation gives CAWSRTAPYNEQFF. This sequence joins TRBV30 and TRBJ2-1, with D maybe TRBD1 (6 bases). This CDR3 is built from 14 residues. V lost 2 bases, J lost 2 bases, and 10 bases lay in between. In germline, CDR1 is GTSNPN, CDR2 SVGIG (reference sequence).

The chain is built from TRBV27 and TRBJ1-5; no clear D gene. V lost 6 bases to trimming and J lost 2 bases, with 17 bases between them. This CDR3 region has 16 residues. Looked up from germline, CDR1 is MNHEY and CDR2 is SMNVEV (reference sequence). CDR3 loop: CASRAAGISGNQPQHF. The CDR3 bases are TGTGCCAGCAGAGCAGCGGGAATTTCCGGCAATCAGCCCCAGCATTTT.

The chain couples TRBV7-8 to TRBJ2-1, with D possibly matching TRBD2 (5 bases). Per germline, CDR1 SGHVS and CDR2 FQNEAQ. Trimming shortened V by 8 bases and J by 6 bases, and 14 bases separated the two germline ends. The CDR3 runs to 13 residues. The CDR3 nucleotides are TGTGCCAGCGCCGGGAAGCTTAGCAATGAGCAGTTCTTC. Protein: CASAGKLSNEQFF.